This entry concerns a single TCR beta chain. This specimen belongs to a study of blood T cell repertoires in COVID-19. Clones were sequenced by immunoSEQ multiplex PCR, and TCRdb holds only the in-frame ones, with some missing. The sample consists of around 140,000 clones, 80% to 90% of them appearing once. V was pared by 4 bases and J by 10 bases, with 17 bases between. The CDR3 consists of 13 residues. CDR1 and CDR2 (germline): SGHTS, YDEGEE. Those who participated ranged in age from about 18 to 89 years and resided in about 24 US areas. This rearrangement joins TRBV5-8 to TRBJ1-1, with a weak D call TRBD1 (6 bases). This clonotype was obtained from a man in his forties with acute COVID-19. The specimen sequenced was PBMCs or T cells enriched from blood (not recorded which). CDR3 nucleotide sequence: TGTGCCAGCAGCACTCATGCAGGGGTACTAGCTTTCTTT. Its protein is CASSTHAGVLAFF.